This T cell receptor beta chain stems from a study of vaccination and CD4 T cells after COVID-19. V was pared by 2 bases and J by 4 bases, with 14 bases between. CDR3 length: 15 residues. The germline CDR1 and CDR2 sequences are LNHNV and YYDKDF (reference sequence). Regarding time point: late sampling 161 to 241 days after vaccination in a few convalescent patients. The treatment: approximately 10-day PBMC culture with coronavirus spike peptide pools or control peptides (ViraFEST assay). After expanding antigen-specific T cells with peptide pools, ViraFEST sequenced their TCRs. On this clonotype itself: Antigen unknown.

Scientists ran DNA taken from cultured CD4+ T cells through the Oncomine TCR Beta short-read assay for sequencing. TCRdb re-analysed the PCR reads in MiXCR, keeping a single row per CDR3 protein. The table includes some 21,000 distinct CDR3 sequences, around two fifths detected once. The gene calls are TRBV15 and TRBJ1-2, with D possibly matching TRBD1 (5 bases). This specimen consisted of CD4+ T cells from blood, cultured in vitro, obtained about 7 months after SARS-CoV-2 vaccination. The clonotype was recovered from a human donor who had recovered from COVID-19. The CDR3 sequence: CATSRPPSGRYGYTF. CDR3 nucleotides: TGTGCCACCAGCAGACCTCCATCGGGGCGCTATGGCTACACCTTC.